This TCR beta chain was documented in a study of response to subunit inactivated influenza vaccine. General study results and limits: The authors suggested that every seasonal influenza vaccination recruits few new T cells.

About this clonotype: Its specificity is unknown.

Germline V gives CDR1 MNHNS, CDR2 SASEGT. The length of the CDR3 is 15 residues. The J segment lost 5 bases and the V segment lost 7 bases, leaving 7 bases of the junction unmatched. TCRdb reprocessed the RT-PCR reads via MiXCR and lists one record per CDR3 protein. Altogether 860,000 or so distinct CDR3 sequences are present, 20% to 25% being singletons, with the ten largest covering about a tenth. The clonotype was recovered from a man aged 45-65 years who received an inactivated influenza vaccine. This sequence joins TRBV6-1 and TRBJ1-6; TRBD1 matches at 8 bases. Here the sequenced sample was PBMCs from blood, taken 5 days after vaccination. The CDR3 DNA follows: TGTGCCAGCAACCTACAGGGGGAAAATAATTCACCCCTCCACTTT. Translation: CASNLQGENNSPLHF.